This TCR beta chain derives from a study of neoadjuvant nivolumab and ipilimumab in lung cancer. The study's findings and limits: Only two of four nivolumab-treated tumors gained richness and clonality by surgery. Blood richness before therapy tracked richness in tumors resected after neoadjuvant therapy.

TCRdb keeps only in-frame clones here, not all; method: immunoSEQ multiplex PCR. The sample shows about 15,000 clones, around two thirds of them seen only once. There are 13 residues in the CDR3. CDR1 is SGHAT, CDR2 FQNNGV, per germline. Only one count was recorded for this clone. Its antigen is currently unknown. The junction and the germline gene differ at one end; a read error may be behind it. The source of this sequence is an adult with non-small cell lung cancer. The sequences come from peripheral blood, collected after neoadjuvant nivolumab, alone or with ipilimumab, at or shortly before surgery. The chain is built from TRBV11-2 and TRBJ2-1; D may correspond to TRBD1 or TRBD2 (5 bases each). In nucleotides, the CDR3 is TGTGCCAGCAGCTTACACGGACGGGGACCGGACGTCTTC. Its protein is CASSLHGRGPDVF.